The 30 T cell receptor beta chains in this list originate from one sample, sequenced in a study of cytomegalovirus exposure and HLA in healthy donors. Use of 60 Vbeta and 13 Jbeta primers characterized the PCR. TCRdb's copy holds only in-frame clones and misses some; the assay was immunoSEQ multiplex PCR. This sample contains some 200,000 clones. The material sequenced was PBMCs. These TCRs come from a man aged 30 to 45 in good health and CMV-seronegative.

The DNA for the CDR3 is TGTGCCTGGACCCTGTGGGGACAGGGACTCTCCTACGAGCAGTACTTC. Amino acid sequence: CAWTLWGQGLSYEQYF. The genes are TRBV30 and TRBJ2-5, with 9 bases fitting TRBD1. The end of the DNA is better explained by TRBJ2-7, so the J call may be wrong. CDR3 length equals 16 residues. Per germline, CDR1 GTSNPN and CDR2 SVGIG (reference sequence).

This chain's CDR3 is CASSSSGGASVEQFF. DNA of the CDR3: TGCGCCAGCAGTTCCTCTGGGGGGGCATCCGTTGAGCAGTTCTTC. The chain employs TRBV10-1 and TRBJ2-1, with D possibly matching TRBD2 (7 bases). The CDR3 runs to 15 residues. The germline CDR1 and CDR2 sequences are WNHNN and SYGVQD (reference sequence). V was pared by 5 bases and J by 9 bases, with 20 bases between.

The chain links TRBV7-6 to TRBJ2-1, with D unresolved. Per germline, CDR1 SGHVS and CDR2 FNYEAQ. The CDR3 covers 13 residues. Trimming took off 5 bases at V and 3 bases at J, with 8 bases between the two ends. CDR3 sequence reads: CASSPGSYNEQFF. The CDR3 DNA reads as TGTGCCAGCAGCCCCGGTAGCTACAATGAGCAGTTCTTC.

Comments on this clone: The germline gene is not matched at one end of the junction; a read error may be the cause. The CDR3: CASSLGTGGFTFWTF. The CDR3 DNA reads as TGTGCCAGCAGTTTAGGAACAGGGGGCTTTACATTCTGGACCTTC. The chain uses TRBV11-2 and TRBJ1-2; 9 bases line up with TRBD1. Germline V CDR1 and CDR2: SGHAT, FQNNGV. The CDR3 is made up of 15 amino acids.

CDR3 sequence reads: CASSPLGGNEKLFF. CDR3 DNA: TGTGCCAGCAGCCCCCTTGGGGGGAATGAAAAACTGTTTTTT. The rearrangement uses TRBV7-2 and TRBJ1-4; possibly TRBD1 for D (5 bases). The CDR3 runs to 14 residues. Germline V gives CDR1 SGHTA, CDR2 FQGNSA. V was cut by 5 bases and J by 5 bases, with 12 bases left in between.

The chain links TRBV5-6 to TRBJ2-7, with 8 bases fitting TRBD1. V dropped 2 bases and J dropped 5; count of bases not matched to a gene: 6. This CDR3 has 14 amino acids. Germline loops: CDR1 SGHDT, CDR2 YYEEEE. This CDR3 is CASSLGQGWNEQYF. CDR3 DNA sequence: TGTGCCAGCAGCTTAGGACAGGGATGGAACGAGCAGTACTTC.

This sequence joins TRBV19 and TRBJ2-7; 9 bases align to TRBD2. The CDR3 covers 15 residues. Germline V gives CDR1 LNHDA, CDR2 SQIVND (reference sequence). With V trimmed by 3 bases and J by 4 bases, 7 bases remained unmatched. The CDR3 here is CASSIASGNLYEQYF. The CDR3 nucleotides read TGTGCCAGTAGTATCGCTAGCGGGAATTTGTACGAGCAGTACTTC. Using reference TRBV19 and TRBJ2-7 for the parts outside the CDR3, the full variable domain is DGGITQSPKYLFRKEGQNVTLSCEQNLNHDAMYWYRQDPGQGLRLIYYSQIVNDFQKGDIAEGYSVSREKKESFPLTVTSAQKNPTAFYLCASSIASGNLYEQYFGPGTRLTVT.

The chain recombines TRBV6-1 with TRBJ1-2, with a tentative D call TRBD1 (5 bases). The V end lost 4 bases, the J end lost 1 base, and 7 bases lay between the germline ends. Germline lookup yields CDR1 MNHNS and CDR2 SASEGT. This CDR3 contains 13 residues. The CDR3 region has the DNA TGTGCCAGCAGTGCCAGGGTTAACTATGGCTACACCTTC. This codes for CASSARVNYGYTF.

The chain combines TRBV6-1 with TRBJ2-3; 9 bases agree with TRBD1. The CDR3 extends over 15 amino acids. With V trimmed by 5 bases and J by 2 bases, 5 bases remained unmatched. CDR1 and CDR2 from the germline V gene are MNHNS and SASEGT. The CDR3 loop reads CASSLQGALTDTQYF. DNA of the CDR3: TGTGCCAGCAGTCTACAGGGGGCCCTCACAGATACGCAGTATTTT.

The V call is TRBV5-1, the J call TRBJ2-7; 12 nucleotides agree with TRBD1. V lost 4 bases, J lost 6 bases, and 5 bases stayed unmatched. Germline-derived CDR1 and CDR2 are SGHRS and YFSETQ. This CDR3 has 14 residues. The CDR3 sequence: CASSPGTGGLEQYF. In DNA form, the CDR3 reads TGCGCCAGCAGCCCCGGGACAGGGGGCCTCGAGCAGTACTTC.

The chain is built from TRBV5-4 and TRBJ2-7; 8 nucleotides agree with TRBD2. V lost 0 bases, J lost 3 bases, and 11 bases stayed unmatched. From germline, CDR1 is SGHNT and CDR2 YYREEE (reference sequence). This CDR3 is 17 amino acids long. The CDR3 region is CASSLGAGGAANYEQYF. In DNA, the CDR3 is TGTGCCAGCAGCTTGGGTGCGGGGGGCGCAGCTAACTACGAGCAGTACTTC.

The chain has TRBV4-3 and TRBJ2-3; perhaps TRBD1 as D (6 bases). The V gene lost 0 bases and the J gene lost 4 bases, with 14 bases spanning the gap. In germline, CDR1 is LGHNA, CDR2 YSLEER. The CDR3 sequence is 16 residues long. The CDR3 is CASSQDPDSSADTQYF. The CDR3 DNA follows: TGCGCCAGCAGCCAAGACCCGGACAGTTCAGCAGATACGCAGTATTTT.

Here the CDR3 reads CASSSPREVSGRVGDTQYF. The DNA for the CDR3 is TGCGCCAGCAGCTCCCCGAGAGAGGTTAGCGGGAGGGTCGGAGATACGCAGTATTTT. The chain uses TRBV5-1 and TRBJ2-3; 11 bases map to TRBD2. Germline lookup yields CDR1 SGHRS and CDR2 YFSETQ. There are 19 residues in the CDR3. V lost 3 bases to trimming and J lost 5 bases; unmatched junction nucleotides: 17. Based on the CDR3 plus reference TRBV5-1 and TRBJ2-3, the full variable domain is KAGVTQTPRYLIKTRGQQVTLSCSPISGHRSVSWYQQTPGQGLQFLFEYFSETQRNKGNFPGRFSGRQFSNSRSEMNVSTLELGDSALYLCASSSPREVSGRVGDTQYFGPGTRLTVL.

The rearrangement joins TRBV28 to TRBJ1-1; a weak D match, TRBD1 (5 bases). The germline gives CDR1 MDHEN, CDR2 SYDVKM. Trimming cost V 7 bases and J 1 base, with 16 bases left between them. This CDR3 contains 15 residues. This CDR3 is CASTLTGAWNTEAFF. The CDR3 DNA reads as TGTGCCAGCACCCTAACAGGTGCTTGGAACACTGAAGCTTTCTTT.

This chain connects TRBV6-5 to TRBJ1-1; no clear D. The V end lost 5 bases, the J end lost 0 bases, and 10 bases lay between the germline ends. Per germline, CDR1 MNHEY and CDR2 SVGAGI. This CDR3 spans 14 amino acids. The CDR3 is CASSPLAMNTEAFF. The CDR3 DNA sequence: TGTGCCAGCAGTCCACTCGCCATGAACACTGAAGCTTTCTTT.

This rearrangement joins TRBV5-1 to TRBJ1-1, with D possibly matching TRBD1 (6 bases). Germline lookup yields CDR1 SGHRS and CDR2 YFSETQ. The CDR3 consists of 17 residues. V was shortened by 0 bases and J by 1 base, with 16 bases between the two germline ends. The CDR3 spells CASSLEERFRGNTEAFF. CDR3 in DNA: TGCGCCAGCAGCTTGGAAGAGAGATTCAGGGGGAACACTGAAGCTTTCTTT.

The chain employs TRBV11-2 and TRBJ2-3; 7 bases line up with TRBD1. Germline-derived CDR1 and CDR2 are SGHAT and FQNNGV. V lost 5 bases, J lost 0 bases, and 5 bases stayed unmatched. The CDR3 consists of 15 residues. The CDR3 region is CASSPGTASTDTQYF. DNA of the CDR3: TGTGCCAGCAGCCCTGGGACAGCCAGCACAGATACGCAGTATTTT.

The J gene is TRBJ1-2, the V gene TRBV19, with 9 bases lining up with TRBD1. This CDR3 is 15 amino acids long. The V gene's germline CDR1 is LNHDA and CDR2 SQIVND (reference sequence). Trimming removed 3 bases from V and 7 bases from J; junction bases left unmatched: 9. The DNA of the CDR3 is TGTGCCAGTAGTATCATCGGGGACAGGGCCGGTGGCTACACCTTC. Translated: CASSIIGDRAGGYTF.

This chain uses TRBV5-4 with TRBJ2-3; no clear D. This CDR3 spans 14 amino acids. Germline V gene sequence: CDR1 SGHNT, CDR2 YYREEE (reference sequence). V lost 1 base, J lost 4 bases, and 10 bases lay in between. The CDR3 sequence is CASSLWASPDTQYF. The CDR3 nucleotides are TGTGCCAGCAGCTTGTGGGCCTCCCCAGATACGCAGTATTTT.

The chain carries TRBV5-4 and TRBJ2-3, with 10 bases fitting TRBD2. Germline V lookup: CDR1 SGHNT, CDR2 YYREEE (reference sequence). This CDR3 is 14 amino acids long. The V segment lost 7 bases and the J segment 2 bases; nucleotides outside the gene matches: 4. The CDR3 DNA is TGTGCCAGCCGAGCGGGGGGGCCCACAGATACGCAGTATTTT. Protein sequence: CASRAGGPTDTQYF.

The V gene is TRBV4-2, the J gene TRBJ1-5, with a weak D call TRBD1 (6 bases). The CDR3 runs to 16 residues. With 3 bases removed from V and 3 bases from J, the gap between germline ends came to 15 bases. The germline gives CDR1 LGHNA, CDR2 YNFKEQ. The CDR3 is CASSHDPRGANQPQHF. The DNA of the CDR3 is TGTGCCAGCAGCCACGATCCTCGGGGGGCCAATCAGCCCCAGCATTTT.

The chain joins TRBV19 to TRBJ1-5; 7 nucleotides align to TRBD1. Germline CDR1 LNHDA, CDR2 SQIVND (reference sequence). The CDR3 runs to 13 residues. The J segment lost 7 bases and the V segment lost 7 bases, leaving 7 bases of the junction unmatched. The DNA of the CDR3 is TGTGCCAGTACCGACCAGGGGGACCAGCCCCAGCATTTT. Translated: CASTDQGDQPQHF.

V is TRBV7-6 and J is TRBJ1-4; D is undetermined. The germline CDR1 and CDR2 sequences are SGHVS and FNYEAQ. The CDR3 has 15 amino acids. V was cut by 5 bases and J by 0 bases, with 10 bases left in between. This CDR3 reads CASSPPGATNEKLFF. The CDR3 DNA is TGTGCCAGCAGCCCACCCGGAGCAACTAATGAAAAACTGTTTTTT. Filled out from reference TRBV7-6 and TRBJ1-4, the complete variable domain reads GAGVSQSPRYKVTKRGQDVALRCDPISGHVSLYWYRQALGQGPEFLTYFNYEAQQDKSGLPNDRFSAERPEGSISTLTIQRTEQRDSAMYRCASSPPGATNEKLFFGSGTQLSVL.

The J gene is TRBJ1-5, the V gene TRBV19, with 8 bases matching TRBD1. Germline-derived CDR1 and CDR2 are LNHDA and SQIVND (reference sequence). With V trimmed by 6 bases and J by 3 bases, 7 bases remained unmatched. The CDR3 is made up of 15 amino acids. The CDR3 coding sequence is TGTGCCAGTAGCCTGGACAGGGCTTACAATCAGCCCCAGCATTTT. Translated: CASSLDRAYNQPQHF.

V is TRBV9 and J is TRBJ1-6; D is possibly TRBD1 (5 bases). V was cut by 4 bases and J by 9 bases, with 17 bases left in between. There are 15 residues in the CDR3. The germline CDR1 and CDR2 sequences are SGDLS and YYNGEE. CDR3 DNA sequence: TGTGCCAGCAGCCCCTATGGGGGGGAGGGTTCACCCCTCCACTTT. Amino acid sequence: CASSPYGGEGSPLHF.

The rearrangement links TRBV9 to TRBJ2-2; D remains unclear. Germline loops: CDR1 SGDLS, CDR2 YYNGEE. The CDR3 sequence is 12 residues long. Trimming pared 0 bases from V and 7 bases from J, leaving 4 bases between. This CDR3 is CASSVGGGELFF. The CDR3 nucleotides read TGTGCCAGCAGCGTAGGAGGCGGGGAGCTGTTTTTT.

The chain combines TRBV28 with TRBJ2-2, with D maybe TRBD1 (5 bases). Germline CDR1 reads MDHEN; CDR2 reads SYDVKM. Trimming took off 2 bases at V and 4 bases at J, with 11 bases between the two ends. The CDR3 length is 15 residues. The DNA for the CDR3 is TGTGCCAGCAGTTTAACAGGAAGAGGCACCGGGGAGCTGTTTTTT. Translating it yields CASSLTGRGTGELFF.

CDR3 region: CASLGGQYNSPLHF. The CDR3 coding sequence is TGTGCCAGCCTGGGGGGACAGTATAATTCACCCCTCCACTTT. The J gene is TRBJ1-6, the V gene TRBV28; the match to TRBD1 covers 7 bases. The CDR3 loop spans 14 amino acids. Germline assignment: CDR1 MDHEN and CDR2 SYDVKM. V shed 8 bases and J 4 bases; nucleotides not matched to a gene: 5.

The chain is built from TRBV27 and TRBJ2-7; 8 bases agree with TRBD1. The trim removed 3 bases at V and 0 bases at J, leaving 4 bases unmatched. Germline loops: CDR1 MNHEY, CDR2 SMNVEV (reference sequence). The CDR3 has 15 amino acids. The CDR3 DNA sequence: TGTGCCAGCAGTTTTCCCGGGACAGGCTCCTACGAGCAGTACTTC. This codes for CASSFPGTGSYEQYF.

The chain has TRBV9 and TRBJ2-1; D is perhaps TRBD1 (6 bases). Trimming shortened V by 3 bases and J by 1 base, and 11 bases separated the two germline ends. This CDR3 contains 15 residues. Germline CDR1 SGDLS, CDR2 YYNGEE. For the CDR3, the DNA is TGTGCCAGCAGCGCCGGGACATATTCCTACAATGAGCAGTTCTTC. Translation: CASSAGTYSYNEQFF.